This T cell receptor beta chain originates from a study of T-cell memory formation after mild COVID-19. Overall study context: TCR clusters were mostly confined to one donor each. Study observations and caveats: Some SARS-CoV-2-responding clones were already detected in memory before infection.

TCR alpha and TCR beta cDNA libraries carrying sample barcodes and UMIs came from 5'RACE with constant-segment primers. Using its own MiXCR run on the 5' RACE reads, TCRdb lists one record per CDR3 protein. The sample lists roughly 130,000 distinct CDR3 sequences; roughly 15% were seen once. A word on this clonotype: Its antigen is currently unknown.

CDR3 length equals 14 residues. The V end was cut by 4 bases, the J end by 4 bases, with 13 bases between. Germline V lookup: CDR1 MDHEN, CDR2 SYDVKM. The source material was PBMCs or a T cell subset sorted from them (not recorded which). The TCR sequence derives from an adult woman who had mild COVID-19 (a few samples of this study predate the infection). Cell type and time point are not known. The chain employs TRBV28 and TRBJ1-2; D not resolved. CDR3 sequence: CASSSPPLLYGYTF. CDR3 nucleotides: TGTGCCAGCAGTTCCCCCCCCCTACTCTATGGCTACACCTTC.